This T cell receptor (beta chain) was retrieved from a study of CD8+CD57+ T cells in acquired aplastic anemia. Study as a whole: Isolated CD4+ and CD8+ cells, once sorted, yielded DNA averaging about 3.1 ug. Study-wide points: CD8+ Simpson's diversity showed no significant patient-control difference.

This CDR3 has 15 amino acids. With 8 bases clipped from V and 1 base from J, the junction kept 2 bases outside the gene matches. Germline CDR1 reads SNHLY; CDR2 reads FYNNEI. Sequenced patients had shown CD8+CD57+ cell expansion by flow cytometry. A severe acquired aplastic anemia diagnosis applied to all patients. Patients had not yet gotten any therapy when their blood was taken for sampling. This clonotype was counted ten times or more. The antigen is unknown. Genomic DNA was employed as the template in profiling TCR beta VDJ and CDR3. TCRdb re-called the reads with MiXCR, one entry per CDR3 protein. The data hold 110,000 or so distinct CDR3 sequences, with under 60% observed a single time.

The TCR was taken from a human donor with aplastic anemia. The V call is TRBV2, the J call TRBJ2-2, with TRBD2 identical over 12 bases. Sequencing was carried out using sorted CD4+, CD8+, or CD8+CD57+ T cells (not recorded which) from PBMCs. The CDR3 DNA reads as TGTGCCAGCTTACTAGCGGGAGGGAACACCGGGGAGCTGTTTTTT. Translated: CASLLAGGNTGELFF.